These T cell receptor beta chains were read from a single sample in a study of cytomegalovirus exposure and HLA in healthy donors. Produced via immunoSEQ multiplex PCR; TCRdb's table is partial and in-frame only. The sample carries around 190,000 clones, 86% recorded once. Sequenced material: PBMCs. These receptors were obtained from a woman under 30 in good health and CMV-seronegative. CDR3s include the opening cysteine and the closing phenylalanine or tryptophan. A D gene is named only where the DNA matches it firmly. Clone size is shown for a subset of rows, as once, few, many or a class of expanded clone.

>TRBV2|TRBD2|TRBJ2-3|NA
TGTGCCAGCAGTCAACTAGCGGGAGGCACAGATACGCAGTATTTT
CASSQLAGGTDTQYF
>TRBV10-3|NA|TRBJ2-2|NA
TGTGCCATCAGTTACGCGGGACGCACCGGGGAGCTGTTTTTT
CAISYAGRTGELFF
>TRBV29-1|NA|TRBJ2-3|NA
TGCAGCGTTGCGGGAAGCACAGATACGCAGTATTTT
CSVAGSTDTQYF
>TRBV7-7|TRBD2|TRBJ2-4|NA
TGTGCCAGCAGCTGTTGGACGGGGGGAAACATTCAGTACTTC
CASSCWTGGNIQYF
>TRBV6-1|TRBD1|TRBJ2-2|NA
TGTGCCAGCAGACCGACAGGGCGCACCGGGGAGCTGTTTTTT
CASRPTGRTGELFF
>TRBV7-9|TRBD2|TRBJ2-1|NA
TGTGCCAGCAGCTCCCTGGGGCTAGCGGGCCCCCTTACCTACAATGAGCAGTTCTTC
CASSSLGLAGPLTYNEQFF
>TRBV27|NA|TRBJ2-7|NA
TGTGCCAGCAGTTTATCGCGAGGAGGGTGGTACGAGCAGTACTTC
CASSLSRGGWYEQYF
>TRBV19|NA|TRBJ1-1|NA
TGTGCCAGTAGTACCTCGGGGAGGGGCCCCCAGGGCACTGAAGCTTTCTTT
CASSTSGRGPQGTEAFF
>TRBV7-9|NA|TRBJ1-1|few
TGTGCCAGCAGCTTAGTGACTAAAGAGGCTTTCTTT
CASSLVTKEAFF
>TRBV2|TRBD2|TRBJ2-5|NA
TGTGCCAGCAGTGCTCCACCCGGCAGGACTAGCGGGGGGCGGTACCAAGAGACCCAGTACTTC
CASSAPPGRTSGGRYQETQYF